This T cell receptor beta chain is drawn from a study of blood T cell repertoires in COVID-19. On the study more broadly: The samples span acute and convalescent COVID-19 from the United States, Italy and Spain.

In the original processing: It was from reference gene primer amplification that nucleated cell counts were estimated. Measured with immunoSEQ multiplex PCR; TCRdb has only the in-frame clones, and not every one. The V and J calls and clone size were taken over from that table, and D and trimming were inferred from the DNA. The repertoire has under 400,000 clones, approximately 87% of them found once; the top ten carry about 10%. From germline, CDR1 is SGDLS and CDR2 YYNGEE. This CDR3 has 18 amino acids. The V end lost 3 bases, the J end lost 7 bases, and 26 bases lay between the germline ends. Specimen: peripheral blood. The gene calls are TRBV9 and TRBJ2-4; D might be TRBD1 (6 bases). The sequence came from a woman under 40 with COVID-19, enrolled during active disease. CDR3 residues: CASSAQTGMRGVWNIQYF. The CDR3 DNA reads TGTGCCAGCAGCGCACAAACAGGGATGAGGGGAGTGTGGAACATTCAGTACTTC.